This T cell receptor beta chain is drawn from a study of T cells after yellow fever vaccination. Germline lookup yields CDR1 DFQATT and CDR2 SNEGSKA (reference sequence). With 1 base removed from V and 4 bases from J, the gap between germline ends came to 14 bases. This CDR3 is built from 15 residues. This clonotype was detected only a few times. TCRdb redid the calling of the 5' RACE reads with MiXCR, one entry per CDR3 protein. The sample carries tens of thousands of distinct CDR3 sequences, about 7.7% recorded once. This clonotype originated in a man younger than 40 who received the YFV17D yellow fever vaccine. The sample was CD8+ T cells sorted from PBMCs, taken on the day of the yellow fever booster vaccination. The chain uses TRBV20-1 and TRBJ1-5, with D unclear. CDR3 sequence: CSARGSTRENQPQHF. The CDR3 DNA is TGCAGTGCTAGAGGAAGCACCCGAGAGAATCAGCCCCAGCATTTT.